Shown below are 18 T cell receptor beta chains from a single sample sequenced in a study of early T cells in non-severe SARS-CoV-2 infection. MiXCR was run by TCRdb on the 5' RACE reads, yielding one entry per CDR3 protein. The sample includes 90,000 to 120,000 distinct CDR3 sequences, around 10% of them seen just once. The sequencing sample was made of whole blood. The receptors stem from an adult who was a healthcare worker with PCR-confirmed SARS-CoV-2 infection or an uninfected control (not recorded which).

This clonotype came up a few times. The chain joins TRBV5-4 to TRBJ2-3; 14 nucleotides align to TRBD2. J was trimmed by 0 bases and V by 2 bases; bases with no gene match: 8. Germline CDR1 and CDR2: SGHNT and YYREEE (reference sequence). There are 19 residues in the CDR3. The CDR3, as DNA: TGTGCCAGCAGCTTCCGTGGACTAGCGGGAGGTATTAGCACAGATACGCAGTATTTT. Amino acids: CASSFRGLAGGISTDTQYF.

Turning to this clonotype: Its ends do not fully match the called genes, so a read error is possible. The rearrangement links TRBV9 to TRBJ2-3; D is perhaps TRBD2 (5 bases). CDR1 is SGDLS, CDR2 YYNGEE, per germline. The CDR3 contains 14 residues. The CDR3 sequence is CARSVVGGTDTQYF. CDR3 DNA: TGTGCCAGGAGCGTAGTCGGGGGCACAGATACGCAGTATTTT. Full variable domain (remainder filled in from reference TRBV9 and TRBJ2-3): DSGVTQTPKHLITATGQRVTLRCSPRSGDLSVYWYQQSLDQGLQFLIQYYNGEERAKGNILERFSAQQFPDLHSELNLSSLELGDSALYFCARSVVGGTDTQYFGPGTRLTVL.

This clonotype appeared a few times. Written as DNA, the CDR3 is TGTGCCAGCAGCTTAGCTTTACAAGAGACCCAGTACTTC. Its translation: CASSLALQETQYF. V gene TRBV7-9 combines with J gene TRBJ2-5; the D is unclear. The length of the CDR3 is 13 residues. V lost 0 bases and J 2 bases, leaving 4 bases between the germline ends. Germline V gives CDR1 SEHNR, CDR2 FQNEAQ (reference sequence). Based on the CDR3 plus reference TRBV7-9 and TRBJ2-5, the full variable domain is DTGVSQNPRHKITKRGQNVTFRCDPISEHNRLYWYRQTLGQGPEFLTYFQNEAQLEKSRLLSDRFSAERPKGSFSTLEIQRTEQGDSAMYLCASSLALQETQYFGPGTRLLVL.

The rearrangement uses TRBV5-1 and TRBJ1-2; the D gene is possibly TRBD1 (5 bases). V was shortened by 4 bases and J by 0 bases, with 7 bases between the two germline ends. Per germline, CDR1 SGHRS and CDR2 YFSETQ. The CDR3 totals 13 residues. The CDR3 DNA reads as TGCGCCAGCAGCGACAGTGCTAACTATGGCTACACCTTC. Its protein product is CASSDSANYGYTF.

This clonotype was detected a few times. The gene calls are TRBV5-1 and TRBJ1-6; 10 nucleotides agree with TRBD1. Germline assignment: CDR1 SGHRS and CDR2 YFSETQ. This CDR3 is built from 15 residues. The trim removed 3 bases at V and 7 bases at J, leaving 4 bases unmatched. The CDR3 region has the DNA TGCGCCAGCAGCTCCGGGACAGGGGCCAATTCACCCCTCCACTTT. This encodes CASSSGTGANSPLHF.

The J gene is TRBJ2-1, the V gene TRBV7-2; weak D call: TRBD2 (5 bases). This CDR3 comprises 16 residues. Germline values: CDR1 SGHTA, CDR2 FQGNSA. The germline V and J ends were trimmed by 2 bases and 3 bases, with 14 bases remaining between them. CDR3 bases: TGTGCCAGCAGCTTAAATACTGGGAGTTACTACAATGAGCAGTTCTTC. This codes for CASSLNTGSYYNEQFF. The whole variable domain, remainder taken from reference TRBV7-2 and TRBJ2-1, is GAGVSQSPSNKVTEKGKDVELRCDPISGHTALYWYRQSLGQGLEFLIYFQGNSAPDKSGLPSDRFSAERTGGSVSTLTIQRTQQEDSAVYLCASSLNTGSYYNEQFFGPGTRLTVL.

CDR3 sequence (DNA): TGCAGCGTTGCACATGGACCAGAGACCCAGTACTTC. Translated: CSVAHGPETQYF. The chain links TRBV29-1 to TRBJ2-5; D gene uncertain. The V end lost 4 bases, the J end lost 4 bases, and 10 bases lay between the germline ends. The germline V gene encodes CDR1 SQVTM and CDR2 ANQGSEA. CDR3 size: 12 residues.

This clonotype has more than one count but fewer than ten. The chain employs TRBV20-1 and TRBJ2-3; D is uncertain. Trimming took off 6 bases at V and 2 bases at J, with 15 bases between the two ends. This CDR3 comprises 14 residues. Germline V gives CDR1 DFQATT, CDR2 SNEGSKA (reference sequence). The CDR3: CSASTELPTDTQYF. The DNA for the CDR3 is TGCAGTGCGAGCACAGAGCTACCCACAGATACGCAGTATTTT.

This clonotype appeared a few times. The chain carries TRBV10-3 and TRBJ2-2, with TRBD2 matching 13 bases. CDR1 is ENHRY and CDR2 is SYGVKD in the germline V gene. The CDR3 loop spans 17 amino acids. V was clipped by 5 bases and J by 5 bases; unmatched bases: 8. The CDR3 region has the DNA TGTGCCATCAGTTCCGGGACTAGCGGGATGGGAACCGGGGAGCTGTTTTTT. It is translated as CAISSGTSGMGTGELFF.

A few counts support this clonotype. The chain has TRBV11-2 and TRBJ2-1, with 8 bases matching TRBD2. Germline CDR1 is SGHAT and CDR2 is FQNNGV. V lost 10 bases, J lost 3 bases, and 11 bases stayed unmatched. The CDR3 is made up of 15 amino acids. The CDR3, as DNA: TGTGCCACACCTTTAGGGCTAGCGGGCTACAATGAGCAGTTCTTC. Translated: CATPLGLAGYNEQFF.

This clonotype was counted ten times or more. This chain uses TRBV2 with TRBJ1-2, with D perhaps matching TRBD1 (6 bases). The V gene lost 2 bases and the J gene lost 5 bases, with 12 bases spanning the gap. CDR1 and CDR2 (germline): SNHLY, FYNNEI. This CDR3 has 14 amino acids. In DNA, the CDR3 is TGTGCCAGCAGTGAACGGACAGCAAGATATGGCTACACCTTC. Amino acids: CASSERTARYGYTF.

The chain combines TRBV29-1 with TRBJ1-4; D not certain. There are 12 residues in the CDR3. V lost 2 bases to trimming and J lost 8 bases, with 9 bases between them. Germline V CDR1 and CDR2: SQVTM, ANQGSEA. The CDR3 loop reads CSVESGGEKLFF. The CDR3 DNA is TGCAGCGTTGAAAGTGGAGGAGAAAAACTGTTTTTT.

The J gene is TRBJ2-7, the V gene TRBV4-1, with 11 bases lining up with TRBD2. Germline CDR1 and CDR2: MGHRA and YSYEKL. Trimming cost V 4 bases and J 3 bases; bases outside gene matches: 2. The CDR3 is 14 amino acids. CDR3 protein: CASSPTSGVYEQYF. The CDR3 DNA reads TGCGCCAGCAGCCCGACTAGCGGGGTCTACGAGCAGTACTTC.

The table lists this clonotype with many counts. The CDR3 DNA reads TGCAGCGTTCGGACAGATCCATACTATGGCTACACCTTC. Protein sequence: CSVRTDPYYGYTF. This chain joins TRBV29-1 and TRBJ1-2, with D perhaps TRBD1 (6 bases). This CDR3 spans 13 amino acids. The V and J ends lost 5 bases and 3 bases respectively, with 13 bases between them. Germline V lookup: CDR1 SQVTM, CDR2 ANQGSEA.

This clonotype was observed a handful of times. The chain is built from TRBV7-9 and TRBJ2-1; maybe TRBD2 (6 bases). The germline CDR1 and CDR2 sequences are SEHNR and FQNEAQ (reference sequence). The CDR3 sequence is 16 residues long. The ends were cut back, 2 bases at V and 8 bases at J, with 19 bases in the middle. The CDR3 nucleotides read TGTGCCAGCAGCTTACGATCGACGGGGGTTGGGGATGAGCAGTTCTTC. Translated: CASSLRSTGVGDEQFF.

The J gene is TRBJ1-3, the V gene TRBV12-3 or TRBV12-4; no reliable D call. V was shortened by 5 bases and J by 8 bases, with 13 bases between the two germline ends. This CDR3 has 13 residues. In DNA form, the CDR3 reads TGTGCCAGCAGTCCCGGCCGGGTCGACACCATATATTTT. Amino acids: CASSPGRVDTIYF.

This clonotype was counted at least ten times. The CDR3 is CASSLWETNTEAFF. DNA of the CDR3: TGTGCCAGCAGTTTATGGGAGACGAACACTGAAGCTTTCTTT. The chain links TRBV28 to TRBJ1-1, with D uncertain. Per germline, CDR1 MDHEN and CDR2 SYDVKM. Trimming stripped 0 bases from V and 1 base from J, with 6 bases between. This CDR3 region has 14 residues.

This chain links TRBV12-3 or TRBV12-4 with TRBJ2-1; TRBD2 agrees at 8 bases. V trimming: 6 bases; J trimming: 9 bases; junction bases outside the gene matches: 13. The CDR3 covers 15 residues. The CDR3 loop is CASRKMGLVMGEQFF. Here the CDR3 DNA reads TGTGCCAGCAGGAAAATGGGACTAGTCATGGGTGAGCAGTTCTTC.